This T cell receptor (beta chain) emerged from a study of T-cell memory formation after mild COVID-19. Germline CDR1 reads MNHEY; CDR2 reads SVGAGI. This CDR3 comprises 11 residues. The V end was cut by 8 bases, the J end by 4 bases, with 8 bases between. 5'RACE with constant-segment primers yielded barcoded, UMI-tagged TCR alpha and TCR beta cDNA libraries. TCRdb itself ran the 5' RACE reads through MiXCR, one entry per CDR3 protein. This table has approximately 300,000 distinct CDR3 sequences, about 16% appearing once. This clonotype was seen a handful of times. The chain combines TRBV6-5 with TRBJ1-2; D not resolved. Input material: PBMCs or a T cell subset sorted from them (not recorded which). This sequence was found in a man aged 18 to 30 who had mild COVID-19 (a few samples of this study predate the infection). Cell type and time point are not known. The CDR3: CASGAGYGYTF. The CDR3 DNA follows: TGTGCCAGCGGCGCAGGCTATGGCTACACCTTC.